Sequencing of this T cell receptor beta chain was carried out in a study of blood T cell repertoires in COVID-19. Germline-derived CDR1 and CDR2 are MNHEY and SMNVEV (reference sequence). CDR3 length equals 14 residues. The V end was cut by 1 base, the J end by 7 bases, with 14 bases between. This clone was picked up one time. Profiling relied on immunoSEQ multiplex PCR, and the TCRdb table lists in-frame clones only, not all of them. Among 350,000 to 400,000 clones listed, roughly nine tenths were seen once. The sequence derives from a woman in her thirties or forties who had been exposed to COVID-19. The V and J genes are TRBV27 and TRBJ2-7, with D perhaps matching TRBD1 (8 bases). What was sequenced was PBMCs or T cells enriched from blood (not recorded which). The CDR3 sequence is CASSLFTGGGEQYF. The CDR3, as DNA: TGTGCCAGCAGTTTATTCACAGGGGGAGGGGAGCAGTACTTC.